Below, 26 T cell receptor beta chains from the same sample are listed, as sequenced in a study of blood T cells in healthy people across ages. A sample-barcoded 5' primer and a J-beta primer mix were used in a second PCR of roughly 6 to 11 cycles. TCRdb reprocessed the 5' RACE reads with MiXCR, giving one entry per CDR3 protein. The data hold 850,000 to 1,000,000 distinct CDR3 sequences, with roughly half observed a single time. The material sequenced was blood. The receptors here all came from a woman aged 55-70 years in good health.

Concerning this clonotype: One end of the junction is discordant with germline, which a read error may explain. V usage is TRBV20-1 and J usage is TRBJ2-7, with D perhaps being TRBD1 or TRBD2 (6 bases each). In germline, CDR1 is DFQATT, CDR2 SNEGSKA (reference sequence). The CDR3 is 14 amino acids. CDR3 DNA sequence: TGCAGTGCTAGTAAGGGGGAGGCCTCCCACGAGCAGTACTTC. It yields the protein CSASKGEASHEQYF.

J is TRBJ2-5 and V is TRBV20-1, with 13 positions matching TRBD2. The closer fit of TRBJ2-7 to the DNA end suggests the J call may be wrong. CDR3 length: 15 amino acids. Germline CDR1 and CDR2: DFQATT and SNEGSKA (reference sequence). The CDR3 spells CSARLPGLAGYEQYF. The CDR3 DNA reads TGCAGTGCTAGACTCCCGGGACTAGCGGGATACGAGCAGTACTTC.

The chain combines TRBV6-5 with TRBJ1-2, with TRBD1 as a possible D gene (6 bases). The CDR3 sequence is 13 residues long. Germline CDR1 and CDR2: MNHEY and SVGAGI. V was clipped by 11 bases and J by 6 bases, with 19 bases between them. The CDR3 is CAAAGGQYHGYTF. Written as DNA, the CDR3 is TGTGCCGCAGCGGGGGGCCAGTATCATGGCTACACCTTC.

The gene calls are TRBV12-3 or TRBV12-4 and TRBJ2-5; D might be TRBD2 (5 bases). The CDR3 has 15 amino acids. V was cut by 2 bases and J by 2 bases, with 12 bases left in between. CDR3 coding DNA: TGTGCCAGCAGTTTATTGCCAGCGGTGCAAGAGACCCAGTACTTC. Protein: CASSLLPAVQETQYF.

The V gene is TRBV7-2, the J gene TRBJ1-2; D gene ambiguous. This CDR3 comprises 13 residues. Trimming shortened V by 2 bases and J by 5 bases, and 9 bases separated the two germline ends. CDR1 and CDR2 from the germline V gene are SGHTA and FQGNSA. CDR3 bases: TGTGCCAGCAGCTTACCAGAAAGATATGGCTACACCTTC. Its protein is CASSLPERYGYTF.

This clonotype was seen more than once but under ten times. CDR3 protein: CASKGPNRYGYTF. The DNA for the CDR3 is TGTGCCAGCAAGGGACCGAATCGCTATGGCTACACCTTC. This chain connects TRBV25-1 to TRBJ1-2; D perhaps matches TRBD1 (5 bases). V was pared by 7 bases and J by 4 bases, with 13 bases between. The CDR3 totals 13 residues. The germline V gene has CDR1 MGHDK and CDR2 SYGVNS.

The chain has TRBV5-4 and TRBJ2-1; the match to TRBD2 covers 10 bases. The CDR3 loop spans 15 amino acids. Germline V gives CDR1 SGHNT, CDR2 YYREEE (reference sequence). V was clipped by 5 bases and J by 8 bases; unmatched bases: 10. CDR3 nucleotides: TGTGCCAGCAGGTCCGGGACTAGCGCGGTACATGAGCAGTTCTTC. Protein: CASRSGTSAVHEQFF. Full variable domain (rest looked up from reference TRBV5-4 and TRBJ2-1): ETGVTQSPTHLIKTRGQQVTLRCSSQSGHNTVSWYQQALGQGPQFIFQYYREEENGRGNFPPRFSGLQFPNYSSELNVNALELDDSALYLCASRSGTSAVHEQFFGPGTRLTVL.

Only a few counts were recorded for this clonotype. The V gene is TRBV29-1, the J gene TRBJ2-4; 7 bases are a match to TRBD2. This CDR3 has 13 residues. Germline V lookup: CDR1 SQVTM, CDR2 ANQGSEA. Trimming took 5 bases from V and 6 from J; bases not matched to a gene: 7. The CDR3 reads CSVFGTNTNIQYF. The CDR3 region has the DNA TGCAGCGTTTTCGGGACTAACACAAACATTCAGTACTTC.

On this clonotype: The junction departs from the called germline gene at one end, perhaps through a read error. The chain employs TRBV25-1 and TRBJ2-7; 9 bases map to TRBD2. The germline CDR1 and CDR2 sequences are MGHDK and SYGVNS. The CDR3 covers 16 residues. The CDR3: CAGSVGGLAVTYEQYF. The CDR3 DNA sequence: TGTGCCGGCAGTGTGGGGGGACTAGCCGTAACCTACGAGCAGTACTTC.

This clonotype was seen only a few times. This chain connects TRBV4-1 to TRBJ2-7; TRBD1 matches at 9 bases. The CDR3 spans 14 residues. V dropped 6 bases and J dropped 4; count of bases not matched to a gene: 7. The germline CDR1 and CDR2 sequences are MGHRA and YSYEKL. The CDR3 here is CASRGAGQGYEQYF. For the CDR3, the DNA is TGCGCCAGCAGGGGTGCGGGACAGGGTTACGAGCAGTACTTC.

This sequence joins TRBV3-1 and TRBJ2-5; maybe TRBD2 (6 bases). This CDR3 has 14 amino acids. The V end lost 7 bases, the J end lost 2 bases, and 14 bases lay between the germline ends. The germline V gene encodes CDR1 LGHDT and CDR2 YNNKEL (reference sequence). The CDR3 sequence: CASNELARQETQYF. CDR3 sequence (DNA): TGTGCCAGCAACGAACTAGCCCGTCAAGAGACCCAGTACTTC.

This rearrangement joins TRBV28 to TRBJ2-4; unclear D gene. The J call may not be correct, given that the DNA end is closer to TRBJ2-7. Germline V gene sequence: CDR1 MDHEN, CDR2 SYDVKM. The CDR3 sequence is 14 residues long. The CDR3 sequence is CASRSSAATYEQYF. In nucleotides, the CDR3 is TGTGCCAGCAGGAGTTCGGCAGCCACCTACGAGCAGTACTTC.

V usage is TRBV20-1 and J usage is TRBJ2-4, with D possibly TRBD2 on 6 matching bases. Trimming took off 2 bases at V and 3 bases at J, with 11 bases between the two ends. The CDR3 extends over 14 amino acids. The germline V gene has CDR1 DFQATT and CDR2 SNEGSKA (reference sequence). In DNA form, the CDR3 reads TGCAGTGCTAGAAAGAGGGACTTCAAAAACATTCAGTACTTC. Protein sequence: CSARKRDFKNIQYF.

The CDR3 sequence is CSAIGALSGANVLTF. CDR3 nucleotides: TGCAGTGCTATAGGGGCTCTCTCTGGGGCCAACGTCCTGACTTTC. The rearrangement uses TRBV20-1 and TRBJ2-6, with D tentatively TRBD1 (5 bases). Deletions cut 4 bases from V and 0 bases from J, with 10 bases between. Germline V gene lookup returns CDR1 DFQATT and CDR2 SNEGSKA (reference sequence). The CDR3 spans 15 residues.

V and J are TRBV3-1 and TRBJ1-2; 8 bases align to TRBD1. Trimming took 9 bases from V and 4 from J; bases not matched to a gene: 10. The germline V gene encodes CDR1 LGHDT and CDR2 YNNKEL (reference sequence). The CDR3 runs 14 residues. CDR3 nucleotide sequence: TGTGCCAGGGGTGCAGGGGGCGCGGGCTATGGCTACACCTTC. It specifies CARGAGGAGYGYTF.

The chain carries TRBV20-1 and TRBJ2-7; D unresolved. The CDR3 length is 11 residues. Per the germline V gene, CDR1 is DFQATT and CDR2 is SNEGSKA (reference sequence). Trimming took off 6 bases at V and 5 bases at J, with 11 bases between the two ends. The CDR3: CSAPLSHEQYF. The CDR3 DNA is TGCAGTGCACCCCTTAGCCACGAGCAGTACTTC.

CDR3 in DNA: TGCAGTGCTAGAGGGGGGACGGACTCTGGGGCCAACGTCCTGACTTTC. Translation: CSARGGTDSGANVLTF. The chain uses TRBV20-1 and TRBJ2-6; TRBD1 or TRBD2 may be the D gene (5 bases each). This CDR3 contains 16 residues. V was clipped by 1 base and J by 0 bases, with 10 bases between them. Looked up from germline, CDR1 is DFQATT and CDR2 is SNEGSKA (reference sequence).

This sequence joins TRBV9 and TRBJ2-7, with 7 bases that match TRBD1. The CDR3 covers 13 residues. V shed 3 bases and J 6 bases; nucleotides not matched to a gene: 6. Germline CDR1 reads SGDLS; CDR2 reads YYNGEE. The DNA of the CDR3 is TGTGCCAGCAGCGAGACAGGGTTCTCCGAGCAGTACTTC. Amino acid sequence: CASSETGFSEQYF.

The CDR3 nucleotides are TGCAGTGCCCCGAAGGTAGACATTCAGTACTTC. Encoded protein: CSAPKVDIQYF. The rearrangement uses TRBV20-1 and TRBJ2-7; no clear D. Matching the DNA end better, TRBJ2-4 makes the J call doubtful. CDR1 and CDR2 (germline): DFQATT, SNEGSKA (reference sequence). This CDR3 region has 11 residues.

This clonotype was counted between two and nine times. The chain recombines TRBV4-2 with TRBJ1-2; D is undetermined. Germline V gene lookup returns CDR1 LGHNA and CDR2 YNFKEQ. The CDR3 contains 15 residues. Trimming took off 1 base at V and 0 bases at J, with 9 bases between the two ends. CDR3: CASSQAGSTNYGYTF. The CDR3, as DNA: TGTGCCAGCAGCCAAGCAGGTTCTACTAACTATGGCTACACCTTC.

The sample holds a few counts of this clonotype. The rearrangement joins TRBV9 to TRBJ2-1; the match to TRBD2 covers 7 bases. This CDR3 is built from 16 residues. CDR1 and CDR2 (germline): SGDLS, YYNGEE. V dropped 0 bases and J dropped 8; count of bases not matched to a gene: 11. CDR3 nucleotide sequence: TGTGCCAGCAGCGTAGACGGGAGGTGGGGTTTAGATGAGCAGTTCTTC. Its translation: CASSVDGRWGLDEQFF.

The V gene is TRBV27, the J gene TRBJ2-3; D might be TRBD2 (6 bases). This CDR3 is 12 amino acids long. Germline CDR1 is MNHEY and CDR2 is SMNVEV (reference sequence). Deletions cut 7 bases from V and 6 bases from J, with 11 bases between. The CDR3 DNA follows: TGTGCCAGCAAATCTGGGGGGGATACGCAGTATTTT. It translates to CASKSGGDTQYF.

The chain is built from TRBV6-6 and TRBJ2-5; 11 bases map to TRBD1. The CDR3 contains 13 residues. Germline CDR1 and CDR2: MNHNY and SVGAGI (reference sequence). After removal of 2 bases from V and 8 bases from J, the junction contained 1 base not matched to a gene. CDR3 amino acids: CASSYGTGGTQYF. The CDR3 coding sequence is TGTGCCAGCAGTTACGGGACAGGGGGAACCCAGTACTTC.

This clonotype has more than one count but fewer than ten. The chain couples TRBV15 to TRBJ1-1; no clear D gene. Germline CDR1 and CDR2: LNHNV and YYDKDF (reference sequence). This CDR3 is 13 amino acids long. V was shortened by 5 bases and J by 4 bases, with 11 bases between the two germline ends. This CDR3 is CATSGVHPTEAFF. As DNA, the CDR3 is TGTGCCACCAGCGGGGTGCACCCCACTGAAGCTTTCTTT.

The rearrangement joins TRBV6-1 to TRBJ2-7; 7 bases fit TRBD1. There are 15 residues in the CDR3. The germline V gene encodes CDR1 MNHNS and CDR2 SASEGT. With 6 bases clipped from V and 2 bases from J, the junction kept 10 bases outside the gene matches. In DNA form, the CDR3 reads TGTGCCAGCAGAGGGACGACAGGGACAGCCTACGAGCAGTACTTC. It encodes CASRGTTGTAYEQYF.

With regard to this clonotype: A much larger clone lies one base from this, so it may be a read error. The chain links TRBV12-3 or TRBV12-4 to TRBJ2-5; 8 nucleotides align to TRBD1. CDR3 length equals 15 residues. CDR3 residues: CASSLRQGPQGTQYF. The CDR3 nucleotides read TGTGCCAGCAGTTTAAGACAGGGGCCCCAAGGGACCCAGTACTTC.